Listed here are 17 T cell receptor beta chains from one sample, sequenced in a study of cytomegalovirus exposure and HLA in healthy donors. This PCR relied on a set of 60 Vbeta primers and 13 Jbeta primers. Sequencing was performed with immunoSEQ multiplex PCR; in TCRdb, only in-frame clones are kept and a portion is missing. The table has about 190,000 clones, 82% seen once. The source material was PBMCs. These receptors came from a woman younger than 30 in good health and CMV-seronegative.

The rearrangement links TRBV19 to TRBJ2-7, with D possibly TRBD1 on 6 matching bases. V was trimmed by 1 base and J by 0 bases, leaving 10 bases between them. Germline CDR1 LNHDA, CDR2 SQIVND (reference sequence). The CDR3 spans 15 residues. CDR3 coding DNA: TGTGCCAGTAGTATAGGAGGACAGCACTCCTACGAGCAGTACTTC. Protein product: CASSIGGQHSYEQYF.

The CDR3: CASRLAGGNQPQHF. CDR3 nucleotide sequence: TGTGCCAGCAGACTGGCAGGGGGCAATCAGCCCCAGCATTTT. The rearrangement uses TRBV11-2 and TRBJ1-5, with D possibly TRBD1 on 6 matching bases. Germline-derived CDR1 and CDR2 are SGHAT and FQNNGV. CDR3 length equals 14 residues. With 6 bases removed from V and 2 bases from J, the gap between germline ends came to 11 bases.

The chain employs TRBV14 and TRBJ1-3; D gene unclear. V lost 2 bases and J lost 2, with 10 bases in between. The CDR3 length is 15 residues. Germline CDR1 and CDR2: SGHDN and FVKESK. CDR3 region: CASSQFPGPGNTIYF. Written as DNA, the CDR3 is TGTGCCAGCAGCCAATTCCCAGGCCCTGGAAACACCATATATTTT.

J is TRBJ2-3 and V is TRBV7-2, with 7 bases that match TRBD1. The CDR3 sequence is 13 residues long. Germline V gene lookup returns CDR1 SGHTA and CDR2 FQGNSA. V shed 1 base, J shed 9 bases, and the junction held 4 bases outside the gene matches. The CDR3 reads CASSLGDSLTQYF. The CDR3 nucleotides are TGTGCCAGCAGCTTAGGGGACAGCCTCACGCAGTATTTT.

The gene calls are TRBV4-1 and TRBJ2-3, with 9 bases aligning to TRBD1. In germline, CDR1 is MGHRA, CDR2 YSYEKL. Trimming at V came to 4 bases and at J to 0 bases, leaving 2 bases not matched to a gene. The CDR3 has 15 amino acids. CDR3 loop: CASSRGTGSTDTQYF. The CDR3 DNA reads TGCGCCAGCAGCCGAGGGACAGGGAGCACAGATACGCAGTATTTT.

The chain has TRBV4-1 and TRBJ1-2, with D hard to call. Germline V CDR1 and CDR2: MGHRA, YSYEKL. The CDR3 consists of 13 residues. Trimming shortened V by 1 base and J by 3 bases, and 6 bases separated the two germline ends. The CDR3 region is CASSQAPDYGYTF. The CDR3 bases are TGCGCCAGCAGCCAAGCCCCAGACTATGGCTACACCTTC.

This clone appeared once. V usage is TRBV19 and J usage is TRBJ2-7, with 16 bases identical to TRBD2. V lost 7 bases, J lost 6 bases, and 12 bases stayed unmatched. This CDR3 has 17 residues. Germline-derived CDR1 and CDR2 are LNHDA and SQIVND (reference sequence). As DNA, the CDR3 is TGTGCCAGTACCGGGACTAGCGGGAGGGCCGGCGCACGCGAGCAGTACTTC. Its translation: CASTGTSGRAGAREQYF.

This chain uses TRBV9 with TRBJ1-4; 7 bases are a match to TRBD1. Germline CDR1 and CDR2: SGDLS and YYNGEE. The CDR3 is 16 amino acids. V was clipped by 0 bases and J by 5 bases; unmatched bases: 7. CDR3 nucleotide sequence: TGTGCCAGCAGCGTAGGGCCGCGGGACAGCAATGAAAAACTGTTTTTT. Its protein is CASSVGPRDSNEKLFF.

The V and J genes are TRBV5-4 and TRBJ2-2; 8 nucleotides agree with TRBD2. This CDR3 is built from 16 residues. Germline CDR1 and CDR2: SGHNT and YYREEE (reference sequence). With V trimmed by 0 bases and J by 5 bases, 6 bases remained unmatched. CDR3 amino acids: CASSLGSGSATGELFF. Here the CDR3 DNA reads TGTGCCAGCAGCTTGGGGAGCGGGAGTGCAACCGGGGAGCTGTTTTTT.

The rearrangement links TRBV2 to TRBJ1-1; 10 bases map to TRBD1. The V gene's germline CDR1 is SNHLY and CDR2 FYNNEI. The CDR3 consists of 13 residues. V gave up 2 bases and J gave up 11 bases; unmatched junction bases: 5. CDR3 DNA: TGTGCCAGCAGTGAACGACAGGGGGCCCTGGCTTTCTTT. This sequence encodes CASSERQGALAFF.

The chain recombines TRBV28 with TRBJ1-6; no definite D call. The V end was cut by 7 bases, the J end by 9 bases, with 13 bases between. Germline V lookup: CDR1 MDHEN, CDR2 SYDVKM. The CDR3 covers 13 residues. CDR3 loop: CASTTQPTSPLHF. The DNA for the CDR3 is TGTGCCAGCACCACCCAACCTACTTCACCCCTCCACTTT.

The chain carries TRBV6-6 and TRBJ2-1, with D possibly matching TRBD2 (6 bases). The V and J ends lost 8 bases and 0 bases respectively, with 11 bases between them. The CDR3 runs to 14 residues. The germline V gene encodes CDR1 MNHNY and CDR2 SVGAGI (reference sequence). CDR3 in amino acids: CASDAGSSYNEQFF. CDR3 DNA sequence: TGTGCCAGCGACGCGGGGAGCTCCTACAATGAGCAGTTCTTC.

V is TRBV19 and J is TRBJ2-1; possible D gene TRBD2, 5 bases. V shed 5 bases and J shed 8 bases, with 13 bases lying between them. This CDR3 comprises 13 residues. Germline V CDR1 and CDR2: LNHDA, SQIVND (reference sequence). The CDR3 protein is CASSLGLLDEQFF. Here the CDR3 DNA reads TGTGCCAGTAGTTTAGGACTTTTGGATGAGCAGTTCTTC.

V gene TRBV19 combines with J gene TRBJ2-1; the D gene is possibly TRBD1 (6 bases). This CDR3 comprises 14 residues. The germline gives CDR1 LNHDA, CDR2 SQIVND (reference sequence). V was shortened by 4 bases and J by 9 bases, with 16 bases between the two germline ends. The CDR3 loop reads CASSSTGTRGEQFF. The DNA of the CDR3 is TGTGCCAGTAGTAGCACCGGGACACGGGGTGAGCAGTTCTTC.

The V call is TRBV10-1, the J call TRBJ2-7, with 7 bases fitting TRBD1. Germline values: CDR1 WNHNN, CDR2 SYGVQD (reference sequence). The CDR3 loop spans 15 amino acids. Losses at the gene ends were 2 bases for V and 5 bases for J; bases not matched to a gene: 9. This chain's CDR3 is CASSEASGGVDEQYF. The CDR3 DNA follows: TGCGCCAGCAGTGAGGCCTCAGGGGGTGTCGACGAGCAGTACTTC.

This clone was seen only a few times. V gene TRBV4-1 combines with J gene TRBJ2-2; D is possibly TRBD1 (6 bases). The V gene's germline CDR1 is MGHRA and CDR2 YSYEKL. V was trimmed by 1 base and J by 2 bases, leaving 8 bases between them. The length of the CDR3 is 15 residues. The CDR3 here is CASSQAGVNTGELFF. As DNA, the CDR3 is TGCGCCAGCAGCCAAGCAGGGGTCAACACCGGGGAGCTGTTTTTT.

The chain uses TRBV5-1 and TRBJ2-7; possible D gene TRBD2, 6 bases. The germline gives CDR1 SGHRS, CDR2 YFSETQ. V gave up 0 bases and J gave up 6 bases, with 13 bases separating them. The CDR3 runs 14 residues. The CDR3 loop reads CASSLVLTGGEQYF. The DNA for the CDR3 is TGCGCCAGCAGCTTGGTTCTGACCGGGGGCGAGCAGTACTTC.